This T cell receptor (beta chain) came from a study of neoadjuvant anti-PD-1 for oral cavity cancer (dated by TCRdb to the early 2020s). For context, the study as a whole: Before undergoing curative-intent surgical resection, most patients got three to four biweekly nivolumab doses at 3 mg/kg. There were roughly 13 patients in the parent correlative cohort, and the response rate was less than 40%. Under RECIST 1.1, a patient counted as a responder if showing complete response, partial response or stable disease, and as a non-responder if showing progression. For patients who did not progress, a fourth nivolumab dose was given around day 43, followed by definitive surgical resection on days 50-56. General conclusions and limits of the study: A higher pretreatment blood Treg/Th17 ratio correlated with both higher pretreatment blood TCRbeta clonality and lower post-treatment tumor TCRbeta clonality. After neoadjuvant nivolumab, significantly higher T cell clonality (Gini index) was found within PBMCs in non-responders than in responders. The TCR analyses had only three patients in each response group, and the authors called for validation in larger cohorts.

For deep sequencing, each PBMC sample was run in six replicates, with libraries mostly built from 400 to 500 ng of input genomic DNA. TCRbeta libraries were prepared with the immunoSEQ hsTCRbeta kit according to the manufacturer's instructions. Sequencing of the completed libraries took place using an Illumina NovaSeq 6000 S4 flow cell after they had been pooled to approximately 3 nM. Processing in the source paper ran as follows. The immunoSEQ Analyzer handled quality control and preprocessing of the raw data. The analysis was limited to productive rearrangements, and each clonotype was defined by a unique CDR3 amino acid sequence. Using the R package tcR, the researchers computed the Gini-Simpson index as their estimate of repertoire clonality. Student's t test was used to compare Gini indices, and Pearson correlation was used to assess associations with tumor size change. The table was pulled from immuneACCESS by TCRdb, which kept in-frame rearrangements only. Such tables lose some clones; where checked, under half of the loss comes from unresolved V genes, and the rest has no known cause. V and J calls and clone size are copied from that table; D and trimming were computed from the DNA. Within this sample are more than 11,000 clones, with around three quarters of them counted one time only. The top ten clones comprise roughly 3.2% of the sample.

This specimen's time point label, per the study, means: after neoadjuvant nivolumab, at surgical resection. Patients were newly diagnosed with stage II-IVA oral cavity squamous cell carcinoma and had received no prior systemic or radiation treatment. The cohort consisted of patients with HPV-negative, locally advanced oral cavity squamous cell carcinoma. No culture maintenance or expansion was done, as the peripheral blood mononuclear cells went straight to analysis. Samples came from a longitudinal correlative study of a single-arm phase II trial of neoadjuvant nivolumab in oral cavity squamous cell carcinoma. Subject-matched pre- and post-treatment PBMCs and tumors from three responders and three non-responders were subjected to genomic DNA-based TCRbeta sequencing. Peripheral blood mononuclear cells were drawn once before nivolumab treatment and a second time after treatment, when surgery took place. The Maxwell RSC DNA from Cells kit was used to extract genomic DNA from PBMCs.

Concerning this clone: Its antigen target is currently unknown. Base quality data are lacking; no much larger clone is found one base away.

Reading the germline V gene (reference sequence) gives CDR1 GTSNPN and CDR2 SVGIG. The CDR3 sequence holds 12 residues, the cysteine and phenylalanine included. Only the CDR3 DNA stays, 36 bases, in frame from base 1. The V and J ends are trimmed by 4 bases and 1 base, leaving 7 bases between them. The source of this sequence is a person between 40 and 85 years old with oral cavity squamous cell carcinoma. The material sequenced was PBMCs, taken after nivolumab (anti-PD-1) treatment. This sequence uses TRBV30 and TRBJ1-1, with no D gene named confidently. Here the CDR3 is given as CAWMTGNTEAFF. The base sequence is TGTGCCTGGATGACGGGGAACACTGAAGCTTTCTTT.